Below are 12 T cell receptor beta chains sequenced from a single sample in a study of T-cell reconstitution after alpha-beta-depleted transplantation in children. Researchers prepared the TCRbeta library using unique molecular identifiers, the study reports. MiXCR, run by TCRdb on the PCR reads, gives a single entry per CDR3 protein. The sample lists approximately 150,000 distinct CDR3 sequences; about 8.8% were seen once. Sequenced material: PBMCs, mostly from graft donor cells, taken 180 days after TCRalphabeta/CD19-depleted stem cell transplant. The receptors were gathered from a female patient aged 2 to 10 who had a stem cell transplant for congenital amegakaryocytic thrombocytopenia, so the T cells may come from the graft donor.

This clonotype occurred many times. The chain uses TRBV29-1 and TRBJ2-3; 11 bases align to TRBD1. The CDR3 consists of 14 residues. CDR1 and CDR2 from the germline V gene are SQVTM and ANQGSEA. The V segment lost 6 bases and the J segment 2 bases; nucleotides outside the gene matches: 4. In DNA form, the CDR3 reads TGCAGCGTGGACAGGGGGCCGGTCACAGATACGCAGTATTTT. Translating it yields CSVDRGPVTDTQYF.

Many counts were recorded for this clonotype. V and J are TRBV5-1 and TRBJ2-3; D unresolved. The CDR3 runs 13 residues. Germline V gives CDR1 SGHRS, CDR2 YFSETQ. Trimming shortened V by 4 bases and J by 0 bases, and 6 bases separated the two germline ends. In DNA, the CDR3 is TGCGCCAGCAGCCTGGCTAGCACAGATACGCAGTATTTT. Encoded protein: CASSLASTDTQYF.

This clonotype was observed many times. This sequence joins TRBV20-1 and TRBJ1-2; D remains unclear. Germline V gives CDR1 DFQATT, CDR2 SNEGSKA (reference sequence). The CDR3 length is 13 residues. The germline V and J ends were trimmed by 2 bases and 1 base, with 8 bases remaining between them. The CDR3 region has the DNA TGCAGTGCTAGAAGTCCCGGTAACTATGGCTACACCTTC. Protein product: CSARSPGNYGYTF.

The sample holds many counts of this clonotype. The V gene is TRBV20-1, the J gene TRBJ2-1; D possibly corresponds to TRBD1 (5 bases). The CDR3 consists of 11 residues. Deletions cut 4 bases from V and 12 bases from J, with 13 bases between. CDR1 and CDR2 from the germline V gene are DFQATT and SNEGSKA (reference sequence). Here the CDR3 DNA reads TGCAGTGCTAAAGGACACGCCCGGCAGTTCTTC. It translates to CSAKGHARQFF.

V is TRBV2 and J is TRBJ2-3, with 11 bases aligning to TRBD2. Germline CDR1 is SNHLY and CDR2 is FYNNEI. This CDR3 has 19 residues. The V gene end was trimmed by 11 bases and the J gene end by 6 bases; junction bases not matched to a gene: 25. In nucleotides, the CDR3 is TGTGCCTTCTGTTTTCTGACCGGGGGTAGCGGGAGGGCCCTTGATACGCAGTATTTT. Amino acid sequence: CAFCFLTGGSGRALDTQYF.

This clonotype was seen many times. The chain is built from TRBV20-1 and TRBJ1-2; TRBD1 aligns across 7 bases. The CDR3 covers 14 residues. Germline assignment: CDR1 DFQATT and CDR2 SNEGSKA (reference sequence). Unmatched junction bases numbered 10, after V lost 3 bases and J lost 6 bases. CDR3 amino acids: CSAREPGQRHGYTF. The DNA for the CDR3 is TGCAGTGCTAGGGAACCGGGACAGCGCCATGGCTACACCTTC.

This clonotype occurred a few times. V usage is TRBV20-1 and J usage is TRBJ2-5; TRBD2 might be the D (6 bases). CDR3 length: 15 residues. Germline loops: CDR1 DFQATT, CDR2 SNEGSKA (reference sequence). V was trimmed by 3 bases and J by 0 bases, leaving 14 bases between them. In DNA form, the CDR3 reads TGCAGTGCTAGCCCCCCGGGACTTCACCAAGAGACCCAGTACTTC. Translating it yields CSASPPGLHQETQYF.

This clonotype was detected only a few times. The genes are TRBV28 and TRBJ2-1, with a possible D match to TRBD2 (6 bases). Germline V gene lookup returns CDR1 MDHEN and CDR2 SYDVKM. V lost 7 bases to trimming and J lost 4 bases, with 11 bases between them. The CDR3 is 13 amino acids. The CDR3 loop is CASIGTPYNEQFF. In nucleotides, the CDR3 is TGTGCCAGCATCGGGACTCCTTACAATGAGCAGTTCTTC.

The gene calls are TRBV6-2 or TRBV6-3 and TRBJ1-2; D is undetermined. V shed 6 bases and J shed 7 bases, with 18 bases lying between them. This CDR3 has 14 amino acids. The germline V gene has CDR1 MNHEY and CDR2 SVGEGT. DNA for the CDR3: TGTGCCAGCAGACCCGGGAGGGCGGGTCGTGGCTACACCTTC. This gives the protein CASRPGRAGRGYTF.

Ten or more counts support this clonotype. This chain links TRBV20-1 with TRBJ1-4, with 9 bases that match TRBD1. J was trimmed by 6 bases and V by 0 bases; bases with no gene match: 5. Germline V lookup: CDR1 DFQATT, CDR2 SNEGSKA (reference sequence). This CDR3 region has 15 residues. CDR3 in amino acids: CSARDDDRGDEKLFF. DNA of the CDR3: TGCAGTGCTAGAGATGACGACAGGGGGGATGAAAAACTGTTTTTT.

This chain links TRBV5-6 with TRBJ2-7, with D possibly TRBD1 on 5 matching bases. The V end lost 7 bases, the J end lost 11 bases, and 25 bases lay between the germline ends. Germline CDR1 is SGHDT and CDR2 is YYEEEE. The CDR3 extends over 14 amino acids. This CDR3 reads CASSFGAGRLGEYF. The CDR3 DNA reads TGTGCCAGCTCGTTCGGAGCCGGGCGGCTAGGGGAGTACTTC.

This clonotype occurred many times. The gene calls are TRBV7-9 and TRBJ2-2; TRBD1 aligns across 7 bases. Germline CDR1 reads SEHNR; CDR2 reads FQNEAQ (reference sequence). The V and J ends lost 1 base and 5 bases, in that order; junction bases with no gene match: 10. The CDR3 sequence is 17 residues long. This CDR3 reads CASSLVWGRGKTGELFF. The CDR3 coding sequence is TGTGCCAGCAGCTTAGTCTGGGGCAGGGGGAAAACCGGGGAGCTGTTTTTT. The variable domain in full, completed from reference TRBV7-9 and TRBJ2-2, reads DTGVSQNPRHKITKRGQNVTFRCDPISEHNRLYWYRQTLGQGPEFLTYFQNEAQLEKSRLLSDRFSAERPKGSFSTLEIQRTEQGDSAMYLCASSLVWGRGKTGELFFGEGSRLTVL.